These T cell receptor beta chains were read from a single sample in a study of CD8+ T cells in alopecia areata. Profiled with immunoSEQ multiplex PCR; TCRdb holds only in-frame clones, not every one. Of some 80,000 clones listed, roughly 70% are singletons. The sequencing here drew on CD8+ T cells sorted from blood, taken at week 24, from a patient treated with tofacitinib. The receptors come from a human donor with alopecia areata. The CDR3 runs from the conserved cysteine through the conserved F or W. The order of the fields is clone size, J gene, D gene, V gene, CDR3 DNA, CDR3 protein. A D gene is named only where the DNA matches it firmly. Size is omitted from some rows. Given values are once, few, many or a class for expanded clones.

>-|TRBJ1-1|-|TRBV4-3
TGCGCCAGCAGCCAAGATGGGCAGGAGGCTGAAGCTTTCTTT
CASSQDGQEAEAFF
>-|TRBJ2-5|TRBD2|TRBV27
TGTGCCAGCAGTTTAAATAGCGGGGGCCTCCAAGAGACCCAGTACTTC
CASSLNSGGLQETQYF
>-|TRBJ2-7|TRBD1|TRBV6-5
TGTGCCAGCAGTTACAGTAACAGGGGCGAGCAGTACTTC
CASSYSNRGEQYF
>few|TRBJ1-1|-|TRBV19
TGTGCCTCAACCCAGGGTTGGACTGAAGCTTTCTTT
CASTQGWTEAFF
>-|TRBJ1-2|TRBD1|TRBV25-1
TGTGCCAGCAGTGAATACTTTGAGACAGGGGGCGATGGCTACACCTTC
CASSEYFETGGDGYTF
>-|TRBJ1-5|TRBD1|TRBV9
TGTGCCAGCAGCGATACAGGGGTTTTGGGTCAGCCCCAGCATTTT
CASSDTGVLGQPQHF
>-|TRBJ2-1|-|TRBV7-6
TGTGCCAGCAGCTTAGCGGGCGGGTACAATGAGCAGTTCTTC
CASSLAGGYNEQFF
>-|TRBJ2-7|-|TRBV23-1
TGCGCCAGCAGGGAGACCTGGGAGCAGTACTTC
CASRETWEQYF
>-|TRBJ2-7|TRBD2|TRBV4-2
TGTGCCAGCAGCGACTCCGGGACTAACGCCTACGAGCAGTACTTC
CASSDSGTNAYEQYF
>-|TRBJ2-7|TRBD1|TRBV7-9
TGTGCCAGCAGCTTAGCCGGGCGTTGGGACAGTCGCTCCTACGAGCAGTACTTC
CASSLAGRWDSRSYEQYF